The 2 T cell receptor beta chains in this list originate from one sample, sequenced in a study of blood T cell repertoires in COVID-19 (TCRdb year 2020). Libraries were constructed by the immunoSEQ multiplex PCR assay. TCRdb took over this immuneACCESS table, retaining in-frame rearrangements with V and J assigned. Such tables are incomplete; in checked studies, under half of the missing clones stem from an unresolved V gene, and the remainder is unexplained. Present in this sample are over 15,000 clones, roughly 90% of which were seen just once. Roughly 8.3% of the sample belongs to the ten largest clones. Sequenced sample: peripheral blood. These receptors all come from a human donor in a cohort sampled during active COVID-19. The donor label of this sample is uncertain.

The chain joins TRBV19 to TRBJ1-2, with 7 nucleotides matching TRBD1. J was trimmed by 4 bases and V by 6 bases; bases with no gene match: 11. The V gene's germline CDR1 is LNHDA and CDR2 SQIVND (reference sequence). The CDR3 totals 15 residues. This chain's CDR3 is CASSLTLQGGYGYTF. The DNA for the CDR3 is TGTGCCAGTAGCCTTACTCTTCAGGGGGGCTATGGCTACACCTTC.

The chain uses TRBV18 and TRBJ2-3, with 9 bases lining up with TRBD2. The CDR3 is 16 amino acids. Looked up from germline, CDR1 is KGHSH and CDR2 is LQKENI. The ends lost 6 bases at V and 1 base at J; junction bases unmatched: 8. The CDR3 protein is CASSFIAGAGTDTQYF. CDR3 in DNA: TGTGCCAGCTCTTTTATAGCGGGAGCTGGCACAGATACGCAGTATTTT.